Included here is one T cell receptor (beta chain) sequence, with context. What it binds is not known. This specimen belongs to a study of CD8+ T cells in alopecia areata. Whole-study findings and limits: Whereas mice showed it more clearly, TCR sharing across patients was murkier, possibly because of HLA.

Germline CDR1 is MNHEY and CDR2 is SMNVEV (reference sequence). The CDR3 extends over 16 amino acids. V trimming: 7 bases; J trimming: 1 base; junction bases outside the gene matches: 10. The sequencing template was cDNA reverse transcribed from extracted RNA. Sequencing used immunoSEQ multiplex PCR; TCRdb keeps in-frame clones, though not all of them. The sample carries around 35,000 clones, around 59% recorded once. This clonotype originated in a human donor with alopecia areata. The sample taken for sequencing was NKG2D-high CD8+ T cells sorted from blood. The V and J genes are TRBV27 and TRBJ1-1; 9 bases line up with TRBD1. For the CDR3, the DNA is TGTGCCAGCAACATTGCCGGGACAGGGACGAACACTGAAGCTTTCTTT. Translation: CASNIAGTGTNTEAFF.